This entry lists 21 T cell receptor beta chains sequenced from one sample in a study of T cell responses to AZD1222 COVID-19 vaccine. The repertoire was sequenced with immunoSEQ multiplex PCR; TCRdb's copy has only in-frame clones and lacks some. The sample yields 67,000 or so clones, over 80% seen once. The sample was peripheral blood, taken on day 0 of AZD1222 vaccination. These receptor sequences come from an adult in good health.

CDR3 bases: TGTGCCACCCCCCTCGGTAAGCCTAACTATGGCTACACCTTC. Protein: CATPLGKPNYGYTF. This chain joins TRBV6-5 and TRBJ1-2, with unresolved D. V dropped 10 bases and J dropped 0 bases, with 15 bases sitting between them. CDR3 length: 14 residues. Per the germline V gene, CDR1 is MNHEY and CDR2 is SVGAGI.

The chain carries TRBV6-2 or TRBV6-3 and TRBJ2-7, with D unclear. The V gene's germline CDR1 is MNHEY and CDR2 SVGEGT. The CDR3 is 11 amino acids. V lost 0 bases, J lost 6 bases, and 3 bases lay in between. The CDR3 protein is CASSYSLEQYF. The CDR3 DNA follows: TGTGCCAGCAGTTACTCCCTCGAGCAGTACTTC.

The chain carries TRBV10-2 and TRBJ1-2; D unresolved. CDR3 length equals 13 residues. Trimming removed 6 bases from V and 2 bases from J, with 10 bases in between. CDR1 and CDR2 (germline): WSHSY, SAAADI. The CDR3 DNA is TGCGCCAGCAGGGACTCACAAAACTATGGCTACACCTTC. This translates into CASRDSQNYGYTF.

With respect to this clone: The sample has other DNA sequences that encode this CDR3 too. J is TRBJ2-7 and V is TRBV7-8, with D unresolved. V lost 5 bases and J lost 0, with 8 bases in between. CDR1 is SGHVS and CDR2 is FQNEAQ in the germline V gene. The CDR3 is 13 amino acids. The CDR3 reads CASSLGFSYEQYF. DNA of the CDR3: TGTGCCAGCAGCCTGGGATTCTCCTACGAGCAGTACTTC.

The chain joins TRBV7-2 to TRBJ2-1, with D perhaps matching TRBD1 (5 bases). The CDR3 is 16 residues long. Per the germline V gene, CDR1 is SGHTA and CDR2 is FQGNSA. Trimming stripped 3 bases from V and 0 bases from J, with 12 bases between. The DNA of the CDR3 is TGTGCCAGCAGCTTCGACAGATTGAGCTCCTACAATGAGCAGTTCTTC. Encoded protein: CASSFDRLSSYNEQFF.

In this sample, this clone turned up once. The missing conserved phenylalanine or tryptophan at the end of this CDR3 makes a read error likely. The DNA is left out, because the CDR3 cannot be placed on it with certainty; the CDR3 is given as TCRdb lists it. CDR3 region: CASSEARTSGGLPLV. The chain is built from TRBV6-1 and TRBJ2-3; the tabulated D call, TRBD2, remains unverified against the DNA. The germline V gene encodes CDR1 MNHNS and CDR2 SASEGT. The CDR3 extends over 15 residues, inclusive of both ends.

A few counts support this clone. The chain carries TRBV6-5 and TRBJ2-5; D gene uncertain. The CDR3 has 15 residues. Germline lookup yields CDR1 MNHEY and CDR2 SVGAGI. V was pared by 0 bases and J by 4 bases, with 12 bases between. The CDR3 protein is CASSYSRSIRETQYF. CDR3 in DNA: TGTGCCAGCAGTTACTCTCGAAGTATTCGAGAGACCCAGTACTTC.

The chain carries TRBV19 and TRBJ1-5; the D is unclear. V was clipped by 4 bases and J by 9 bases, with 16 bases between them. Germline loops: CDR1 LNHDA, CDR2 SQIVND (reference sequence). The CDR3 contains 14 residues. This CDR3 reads CASSNIGVARPQHF. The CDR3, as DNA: TGTGCCAGTAGTAATATTGGCGTAGCGAGGCCCCAGCATTTT.

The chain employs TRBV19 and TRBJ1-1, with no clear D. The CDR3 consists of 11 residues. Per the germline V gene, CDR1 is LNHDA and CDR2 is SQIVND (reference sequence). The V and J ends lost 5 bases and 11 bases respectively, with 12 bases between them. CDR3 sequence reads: CASSATYGAFF. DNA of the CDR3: TGTGCCAGTAGTGCTACCTACGGGGCTTTCTTT.

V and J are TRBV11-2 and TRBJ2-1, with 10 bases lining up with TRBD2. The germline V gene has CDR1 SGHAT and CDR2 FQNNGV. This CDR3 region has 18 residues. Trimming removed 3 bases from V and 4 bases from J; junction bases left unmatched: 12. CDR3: CASSFLGVTSGIYNEQFF. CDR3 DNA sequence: TGTGCCAGCAGCTTTTTGGGGGTAACTAGCGGGATTTACAATGAGCAGTTCTTC.

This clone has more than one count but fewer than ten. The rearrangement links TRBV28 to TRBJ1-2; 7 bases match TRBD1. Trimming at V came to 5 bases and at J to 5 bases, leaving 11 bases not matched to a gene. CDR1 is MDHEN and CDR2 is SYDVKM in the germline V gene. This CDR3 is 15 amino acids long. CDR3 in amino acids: CASSDQRQGRYGYTF. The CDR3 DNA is TGTGCCAGCAGTGACCAAAGACAGGGACGGTATGGCTACACCTTC.

DNA of the CDR3: TGTGCCAGCAGTGAGATGGTTATCGAAGGCTACACCTTC. It yields the protein CASSEMVIEGYTF. The rearrangement uses TRBV2 and TRBJ1-2; D is uncertain. The CDR3 spans 13 residues. Germline CDR1 and CDR2: SNHLY and FYNNEI. V was clipped by 3 bases and J by 8 bases, with 13 bases between them.

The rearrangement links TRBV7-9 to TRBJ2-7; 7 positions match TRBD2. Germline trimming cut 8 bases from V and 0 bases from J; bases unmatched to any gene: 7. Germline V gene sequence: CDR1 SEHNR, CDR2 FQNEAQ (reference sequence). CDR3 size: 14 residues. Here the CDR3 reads CASSPLAVSYEQYF. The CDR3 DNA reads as TGTGCCAGCTCCCCTCTAGCGGTCTCCTACGAGCAGTACTTC.

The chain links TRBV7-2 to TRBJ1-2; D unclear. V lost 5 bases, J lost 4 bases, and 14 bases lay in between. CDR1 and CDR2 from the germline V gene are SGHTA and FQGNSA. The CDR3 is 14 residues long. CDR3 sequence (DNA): TGTGCCAGCAGCCTAAACATGGGTCGCTATGGCTACACCTTC. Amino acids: CASSLNMGRYGYTF.

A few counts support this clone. The CDR3 spells CASRDRGPYNEQFF. The CDR3 DNA is TGTGCCAGCAGAGACAGGGGTCCCTACAATGAGCAGTTCTTC. The chain is built from TRBV2 and TRBJ2-1, with 8 nucleotides matching TRBD1. V trimming: 6 bases; J trimming: 2 bases; junction bases outside the gene matches: 3. CDR1 is SNHLY and CDR2 is FYNNEI in the germline V gene. This CDR3 is built from 14 residues. Full variable domain (outside the CDR3, taken from reference TRBV2 and TRBJ2-1): EPEVTQTPSHQVTQMGQEVILRCVPISNHLYFYWYRQILGQKVEFLVSFYNNEISEKSEIFDDQFSVERPDGSNFTLKIRSTKLEDSAMYFCASRDRGPYNEQFFGPGTRLTVL.

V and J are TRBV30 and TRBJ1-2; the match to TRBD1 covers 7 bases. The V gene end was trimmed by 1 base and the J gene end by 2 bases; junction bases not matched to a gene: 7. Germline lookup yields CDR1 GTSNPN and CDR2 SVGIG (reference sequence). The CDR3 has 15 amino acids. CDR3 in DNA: TGTGCCTGGAGTGCGGACAGGTTGGGGAACTATGGCTACACCTTC. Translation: CAWSADRLGNYGYTF. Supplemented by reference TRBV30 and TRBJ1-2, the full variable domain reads SQTIHQWPATLVQPVGSPLSLECTVEGTSNPNLYWYRQAAGRGLQLLFYSVGIGQISSEVPQNLSASRPQDRQFILSSKKLLLSDSGFYLCAWSADRLGNYGYTFGSGTRLTVV.

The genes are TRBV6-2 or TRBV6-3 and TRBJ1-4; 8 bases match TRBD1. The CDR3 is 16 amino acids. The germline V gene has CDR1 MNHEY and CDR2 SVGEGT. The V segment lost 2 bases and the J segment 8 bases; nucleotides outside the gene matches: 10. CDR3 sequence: CASSYDRQGKREKLFF. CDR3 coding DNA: TGTGCCAGCAGTTACGACCGACAGGGGAAGAGAGAAAAACTGTTTTTT.

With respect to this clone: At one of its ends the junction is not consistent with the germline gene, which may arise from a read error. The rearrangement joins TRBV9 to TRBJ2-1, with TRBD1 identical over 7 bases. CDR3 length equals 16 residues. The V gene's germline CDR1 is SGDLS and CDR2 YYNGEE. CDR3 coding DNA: TGTGCCAGCAGCGTATACGGGGACAGAGTCTACGATGAGCAGTTCTTC. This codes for CASSVYGDRVYDEQFF.

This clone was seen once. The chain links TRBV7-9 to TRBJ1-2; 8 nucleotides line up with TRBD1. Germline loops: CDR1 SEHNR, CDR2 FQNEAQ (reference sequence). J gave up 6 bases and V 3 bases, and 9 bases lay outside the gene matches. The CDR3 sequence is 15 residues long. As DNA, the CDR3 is TGTGCCAGCAGCTTCGACGGCCAGGGGGCGCATGGCTACACCTTC. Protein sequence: CASSFDGQGAHGYTF.

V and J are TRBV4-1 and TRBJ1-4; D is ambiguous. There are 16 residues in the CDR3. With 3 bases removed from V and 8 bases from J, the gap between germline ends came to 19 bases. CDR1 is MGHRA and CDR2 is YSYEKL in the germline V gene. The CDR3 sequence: CASSQQPSGRYEKLFF. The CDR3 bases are TGCGCCAGCAGCCAGCAGCCATCAGGCCGGTACGAAAAACTGTTTTTT.

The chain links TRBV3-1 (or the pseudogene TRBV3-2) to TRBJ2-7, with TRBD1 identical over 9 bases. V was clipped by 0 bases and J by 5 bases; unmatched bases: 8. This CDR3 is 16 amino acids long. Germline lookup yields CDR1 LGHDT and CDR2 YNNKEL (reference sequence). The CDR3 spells CASSQDPTGGAHEQYF. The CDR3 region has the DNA TGTGCCAGCAGCCAAGATCCGACAGGGGGAGCGCACGAGCAGTACTTC.